The 28 T cell receptor beta chains below were found in one sample sequenced in a study of response to subunit inactivated influenza vaccine. A single record per CDR3 protein comes from TCRdb applying MiXCR to the RT-PCR reads. The data hold about 800,000 distinct CDR3 sequences, with around 21% observed a single time. The sequences come from PBMCs from blood, collected around 5 days after vaccination. The receptors here all came from a man in his fifties or sixties who received an inactivated influenza vaccine.

This rearrangement joins TRBV20-1 to TRBJ2-7; weak D call: TRBD1 (7 bases). Between the trimmed V and J ends, which lost 6 bases and 1 base, there was a span of 16 bases. Germline-derived CDR1 and CDR2 are DFQATT and SNEGSKA (reference sequence). The CDR3 runs 14 residues. Written as DNA, the CDR3 is TGCAGTGCCACCGGGACAGCGGGTTCCTACGAGCAGTACTTC. As protein: CSATGTAGSYEQYF.

This clonotype was found a few times. The chain couples TRBV12-3 or TRBV12-4 to TRBJ1-1, with D hard to call. Trimming removed 5 bases from V and 5 bases from J, with 18 bases in between. This CDR3 region has 15 residues. The CDR3 reads CASSGPPGSRTEAFF. Written as DNA, the CDR3 is TGTGCCAGCAGTGGTCCCCCGGGTTCGAGGACTGAAGCTTTCTTT.

The chain combines TRBV28 with TRBJ2-1, with 8 bases lining up with TRBD1. Unmatched junction bases numbered 3, after V lost 6 bases and J lost 2 bases. The CDR3 sequence is 14 residues long. The germline V gene encodes CDR1 MDHEN and CDR2 SYDVKM. CDR3 nucleotide sequence: TGTGCCAGCAGCACGGGACAGGCCTACAATGAGCAGTTCTTC. Protein sequence: CASSTGQAYNEQFF.

This clonotype was seen more than once but under ten times. The chain joins TRBV4-1 to TRBJ2-7; D might be TRBD2 (7 bases). Per the germline V gene, CDR1 is MGHRA and CDR2 is YSYEKL. V was pared by 3 bases and J by 3 bases, with 21 bases between. The CDR3 covers 17 residues. CDR3 sequence (DNA): TGCGCCAGCAGCCATGATGGGGGGCTAGCGGCGTTCTACGAGCAGTACTTC. It translates to CASSHDGGLAAFYEQYF.

This clonotype was counted at least ten times. V and J are TRBV29-1 and TRBJ2-2, with D maybe TRBD1 (6 bases). The CDR3 extends over 14 amino acids. The germline CDR1 and CDR2 sequences are SQVTM and ANQGSEA. V lost 0 bases to trimming and J lost 3 bases, with 8 bases between them. The CDR3 region has the DNA TGCAGCGTTGAAGAGGACAGCTACACCGGGGAGCTGTTTTTT. Translating gives CSVEEDSYTGELFF.

The chain joins TRBV20-1 to TRBJ2-3; D unresolved. The CDR3 runs 14 residues. V was shortened by 4 bases and J by 5 bases, with 16 bases between the two germline ends. Germline V CDR1 and CDR2: DFQATT, SNEGSKA (reference sequence). The CDR3 coding sequence is TGCAGTGCTATGGATGTGGTTCAGTTAGATACGCAGTATTTT. Translated: CSAMDVVQLDTQYF.

This clonotype has only a few counts. The V and J genes are TRBV4-3 and TRBJ1-2; D gene ambiguous. Germline V CDR1 and CDR2: LGHNA, YSLEER. CDR3 length: 16 residues. V was clipped by 0 bases and J by 4 bases, with 15 bases between them. The CDR3 is CASSQDVRVIGYGYTF. CDR3 bases: TGCGCCAGCAGCCAAGATGTTAGGGTTATTGGCTATGGCTACACCTTC.

This clonotype was observed a few times. The V call is TRBV7-2, the J call TRBJ1-5; D is possibly TRBD1 (5 bases). The V end was cut by 1 base, the J end by 6 bases, with 16 bases between. Germline-derived CDR1 and CDR2 are SGHTA and FQGNSA. The CDR3 length is 16 residues. CDR3 nucleotide sequence: TGTGCCAGCAGCTTAGTTGGGGGAAACGAGGGTCAGCCCCAGCATTTT. This encodes CASSLVGGNEGQPQHF.

The chain is built from TRBV7-6 and TRBJ1-6; D is unresolved. The CDR3 covers 14 residues. The V gene's germline CDR1 is SGHVS and CDR2 FNYEAQ. Trimming left V 6 bases short and J 7 bases short, with 13 bases between. This chain's CDR3 is CASSPQVTNSPLHF. CDR3 DNA sequence: TGTGCCAGCAGTCCCCAAGTGACAAATTCACCCCTCCACTTT. Filled out from reference TRBV7-6 and TRBJ1-6, the complete variable domain reads GAGVSQSPRYKVTKRGQDVALRCDPISGHVSLYWYRQALGQGPEFLTYFNYEAQQDKSGLPNDRFSAERPEGSISTLTIQRTEQRDSAMYRCASSPQVTNSPLHFGNGTRLTVT.

This rearrangement joins TRBV29-1 to TRBJ1-3, with D uncertain. CDR1 is SQVTM, CDR2 ANQGSEA, per germline. The CDR3 totals 11 residues. V was clipped by 3 bases and J by 8 bases, with 8 bases between them. CDR3 sequence reads: CSVDNGDTIYF. The CDR3 DNA sequence: TGCAGCGTTGATAACGGGGACACCATATATTTT. The full variable domain, with the rest looked up from reference TRBV29-1 and TRBJ1-3, is SAVISQKPSRDICQRGTSLTIQCQVDSQVTMMFWYRQQPGQSLTLIATANQGSEATYESGFVIDKFPISRPNLTFSTLTVSNMSPEDSSIYLCSVDNGDTIYFGEGSWLTVV.

This clonotype was picked up a small number of times. This sequence joins TRBV15 and TRBJ2-7; D might be TRBD1 (5 bases). The CDR3 totals 15 residues. Trimming removed 0 bases from V and 4 bases from J, with 13 bases in between. Germline CDR1 reads LNHNV; CDR2 reads YYDKDF (reference sequence). CDR3 nucleotides: TGTGCCACCAGCAGAGACCAAGGAAAGGGGTACGAGCAGTACTTC. This sequence encodes CATSRDQGKGYEQYF.

This chain links TRBV15 with TRBJ2-3; D is unclear. CDR1 and CDR2 from the germline V gene are LNHNV and YYDKDF (reference sequence). The CDR3 runs to 13 residues. V lost 0 bases to trimming and J lost 5 bases, with 6 bases between them. The CDR3 region is CATSRDWGDTQYF. In DNA, the CDR3 is TGTGCCACCAGCAGAGATTGGGGAGATACGCAGTATTTT.

This clonotype was counted a few times. The genes are TRBV3-1 and TRBJ2-3; tentative D call: TRBD2 (6 bases). V dropped 1 base and J dropped 4 bases, with 15 bases sitting between them. This CDR3 region has 16 residues. Germline V gene data show CDR1 as LGHDT and CDR2 as YNNKEL (reference sequence). CDR3 loop: CASSQGDFGAADTQYF. Here the CDR3 DNA reads TGTGCCAGCAGCCAAGGGGACTTTGGAGCGGCAGATACGCAGTATTTT.

The genes are TRBV6-2 or TRBV6-3 and TRBJ2-2; TRBD1 matches at 10 bases. After removal of 6 bases from V and 7 bases from J, the junction contained 8 bases not matched to a gene. This CDR3 is 15 amino acids long. From germline, CDR1 is MNHEY and CDR2 SVGEGT. In nucleotides, the CDR3 is TGTGCCAGCAGCGCCCTGGGACAGGGGATCGGGGAGCTGTTTTTT. Protein product: CASSALGQGIGELFF.

This clonotype came up a few times. CDR3 nucleotide sequence: TGTGCCAGCAGCTTAGGGGACGCCCAAGAGACCCAGTACTTC. It translates to CASSLGDAQETQYF. The V call is TRBV7-6, the J call TRBJ2-5; D may match TRBD1 or TRBD2 (5 bases each). CDR1 and CDR2 from the germline V gene are SGHVS and FNYEAQ. The V gene lost 1 base and the J gene lost 1 base, with 7 bases spanning the gap. The CDR3 extends over 14 amino acids.

V is TRBV5-1 and J is TRBJ2-5; tentative D call: TRBD1 (6 bases). The germline V and J ends were trimmed by 0 bases and 7 bases, with 13 bases remaining between them. The CDR3 is 14 residues long. Germline CDR1 SGHRS, CDR2 YFSETQ. The CDR3 bases are TGCGCCAGCAGCTTGGGGACAGCCTCCGGGACCCAGTACTTC. It translates to CASSLGTASGTQYF.

The CDR3 loop reads CASRDNRGRGYEQYF. DNA for the CDR3: TGTGCCAGCAGGGACAACAGGGGGCGCGGCTACGAGCAGTACTTC. The rearrangement joins TRBV6-1 to TRBJ2-7; 9 bases fit TRBD1. Germline V gene lookup returns CDR1 MNHNS and CDR2 SASEGT. The CDR3 totals 15 residues. Germline trimming cut 6 bases from V and 3 bases from J; bases unmatched to any gene: 9.

V usage is TRBV29-1 and J usage is TRBJ2-3; 11 bases align to TRBD2. Unmatched junction bases numbered 12, after V lost 3 bases and J lost 4 bases. The CDR3 runs 17 residues. The germline gives CDR1 SQVTM, CDR2 ANQGSEA. This CDR3 is CSVEDRYSGGAPDTQYF. DNA for the CDR3: TGCAGCGTTGAGGACAGATATAGCGGGGGGGCCCCAGATACGCAGTATTTT.

This clonotype was observed many times. The chain uses TRBV6-1 and TRBJ2-3; 9 bases map to TRBD2. After removal of 5 bases from V and 5 bases from J, the junction contained 8 bases not matched to a gene. Germline V gene data show CDR1 as MNHNS and CDR2 as SASEGT. The CDR3 extends over 15 amino acids. Here the CDR3 DNA reads TGTGCCAGCAGTCGGGGCGGGGGGGCCGGAGATACGCAGTATTTT. Translating gives CASSRGGGAGDTQYF.

The CDR3 nucleotides are TGTGCCAGCAGGCCAGGACAGGGGGGAAACAATGAGCAGTTCTTC. Translation: CASRPGQGGNNEQFF. The chain joins TRBV27 to TRBJ2-1; 10 bases line up with TRBD1. With 6 bases clipped from V and 5 bases from J, the junction kept 7 bases outside the gene matches. The CDR3 runs 15 residues. Germline loops: CDR1 MNHEY, CDR2 SMNVEV (reference sequence).

The chain joins TRBV7-2 to TRBJ2-7; D uncertain. CDR1 SGHTA and CDR2 FQGNSA come from the germline V gene. V lost 1 base and J lost 0, with 10 bases in between. There are 15 residues in the CDR3. The CDR3 DNA follows: TGTGCCAGCAGCTTAGGGGCGGCCAGCTCCTACGAGCAGTACTTC. This translates into CASSLGAASSYEQYF.

This clonotype has more than one count but fewer than ten. The chain links TRBV29-1 to TRBJ2-3; a weak D match, TRBD1 (7 bases). This CDR3 comprises 14 residues. The V end lost 4 bases, the J end lost 5 bases, and 16 bases lay between the germline ends. Looked up from germline, CDR1 is SQVTM and CDR2 is ANQGSEA. The CDR3 DNA is TGCAGCGTTGGGGGTCATCAGGGGGGAGATACGCAGTATTTT. Protein: CSVGGHQGGDTQYF.

The gene calls are TRBV5-1 and TRBJ2-1, with 7 nucleotides matching TRBD2. CDR3 size: 12 residues. Germline V lookup: CDR1 SGHRS, CDR2 YFSETQ. V gave up 7 bases and J gave up 4 bases; unmatched junction bases: 2. DNA of the CDR3: TGCGCCAGCGCTAGCGGTTACAATGAGCAGTTCTTC. Its protein is CASASGYNEQFF.

There are a few counts of this clonotype. The chain is built from TRBV3-1 and TRBJ1-5, with no clear D. The CDR3 consists of 14 residues. The germline V gene has CDR1 LGHDT and CDR2 YNNKEL (reference sequence). With 2 bases removed from V and 3 bases from J, the gap between germline ends came to 8 bases. The CDR3 region is CASSQWETNQPQHF. The DNA of the CDR3 is TGTGCCAGCAGCCAATGGGAAACCAATCAGCCCCAGCATTTT.

The V call is TRBV7-9, the J call TRBJ2-1; 7 nucleotides agree with TRBD2. Germline-derived CDR1 and CDR2 are SEHNR and FQNEAQ (reference sequence). Trimming removed 3 bases from V and 4 bases from J; junction bases left unmatched: 9. There are 16 residues in the CDR3. CDR3 region: CASSLTLSGVYNEQFF. The DNA for the CDR3 is TGTGCCAGCAGCTTGACGCTCAGCGGGGTTTACAATGAGCAGTTCTTC.

This clonotype was recorded a few times. The V call is TRBV20-1, the J call TRBJ2-7, with 14 bases aligning to TRBD2. CDR3 size: 14 residues. Germline values: CDR1 DFQATT, CDR2 SNEGSKA (reference sequence). After removal of 6 bases from V and 6 bases from J, the junction contained 7 bases not matched to a gene. CDR3 sequence (DNA): TGCAGTGCAACGGGACTAGCGGGAGTTGTCGAGCAGTACTTC. The encoded protein is CSATGLAGVVEQYF.

This chain connects TRBV6-5 to TRBJ1-5; D is uncertain. The CDR3 contains 16 residues. Germline V gene lookup returns CDR1 MNHEY and CDR2 SVGAGI. V lost 4 bases and J 6 bases, leaving 19 bases between the germline ends. This chain's CDR3 is CASSSDWAGLSQPQHF. In DNA, the CDR3 is TGTGCCAGCAGTTCCGATTGGGCGGGCTTGAGTCAGCCCCAGCATTTT.

There are a few counts of this clonotype. The V call is TRBV5-1, the J call TRBJ2-7; 10 bases align to TRBD1. This CDR3 is built from 17 residues. Germline values: CDR1 SGHRS, CDR2 YFSETQ. J lost 4 bases, V lost 5 bases, and 15 bases had no gene match. The CDR3 protein is CASSDLPPGQGPYEQYF. The CDR3 bases are TGCGCCAGCAGTGACCTCCCTCCGGGACAGGGGCCTTACGAGCAGTACTTC.